This T cell receptor (beta chain) was recorded in a study of CD8+ T cells in alopecia areata. Study results and caveats: Sequenced scalp T cells also include alphabeta T cells resident in normal skin. Lesional scalp, especially alopecia totalis/universalis, showed higher clonality than normal scalp. Shared TCR sequences were less clear between patients than in mice, possibly partly from HLA diversity.

Reverse transcribed after extraction, RNA yielded cDNA as the sequencing template. Clones were read by immunoSEQ multiplex PCR, and TCRdb kept only the in-frame ones, dropping some. The sample holds 120,000 or so clones; 47% are singletons and the top ten take approximately 10%. Comments on this clone: Its specificity is not known.

Sorted populations comprised CD4+ and CD8+ T cells obtained from PBMCs. The CDR3 sequence is 13 residues long. Trimming removed 0 bases at V and 10 bases at J, with 10 bases between. Germline V lookup: CDR1 MGHRA, CDR2 YSYEKL. This chain uses TRBV4-1 with TRBJ2-1, with D perhaps matching TRBD2 (5 bases). The clonotype comes from a human donor with alopecia areata. Material: NKG2D-low CD8+ T cells sorted from blood. CDR3: CASSQDGLTEQFF. The DNA for the CDR3 is TGCGCCAGCAGCCAAGATGGACTTACGGAGCAGTTCTTC.